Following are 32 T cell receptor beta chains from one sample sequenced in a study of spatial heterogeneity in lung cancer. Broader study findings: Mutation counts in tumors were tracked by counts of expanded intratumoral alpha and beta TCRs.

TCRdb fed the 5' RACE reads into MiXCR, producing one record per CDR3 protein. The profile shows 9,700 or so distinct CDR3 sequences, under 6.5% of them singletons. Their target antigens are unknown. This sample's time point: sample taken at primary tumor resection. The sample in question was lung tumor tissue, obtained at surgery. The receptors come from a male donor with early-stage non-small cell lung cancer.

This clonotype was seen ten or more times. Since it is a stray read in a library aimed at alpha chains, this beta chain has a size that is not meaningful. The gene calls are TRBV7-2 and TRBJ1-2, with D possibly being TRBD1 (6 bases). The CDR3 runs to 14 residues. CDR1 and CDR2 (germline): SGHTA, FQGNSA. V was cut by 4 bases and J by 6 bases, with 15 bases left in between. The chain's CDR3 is CASSSPNAGDGYTF. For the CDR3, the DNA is TGTGCCAGCAGCTCCCCAAACGCAGGGGATGGCTACACCTTC.

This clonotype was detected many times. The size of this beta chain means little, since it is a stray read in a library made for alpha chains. CDR3 region: CASRGGVGRYQPQHF. The CDR3 DNA reads TGTGCCAGCAGAGGAGGGGTGGGGCGCTATCAGCCCCAGCATTTT. The chain joins TRBV28 to TRBJ1-5; D is perhaps TRBD1 (5 bases). The CDR3 extends over 15 amino acids. The germline V gene has CDR1 MDHEN and CDR2 SYDVKM. Trimming removed 6 bases from V and 5 bases from J, with 17 bases in between.

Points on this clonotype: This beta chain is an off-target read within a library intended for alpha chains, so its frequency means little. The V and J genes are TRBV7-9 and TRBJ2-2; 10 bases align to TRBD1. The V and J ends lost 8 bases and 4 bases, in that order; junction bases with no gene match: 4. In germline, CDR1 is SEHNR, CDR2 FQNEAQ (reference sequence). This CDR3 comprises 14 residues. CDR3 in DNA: TGTGCCAGCCCCCGGGACAGGGGCACCGGGGAGCTGTTTTTT. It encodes CASPRDRGTGELFF.

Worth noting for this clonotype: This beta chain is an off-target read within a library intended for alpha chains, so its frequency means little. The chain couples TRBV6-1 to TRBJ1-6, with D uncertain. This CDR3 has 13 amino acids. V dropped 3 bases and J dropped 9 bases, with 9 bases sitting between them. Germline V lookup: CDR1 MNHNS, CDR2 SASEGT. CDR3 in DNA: TGTGCCAGCAGTGATCGCCTTAGTTCACCCCTCCACTTT. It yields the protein CASSDRLSSPLHF.

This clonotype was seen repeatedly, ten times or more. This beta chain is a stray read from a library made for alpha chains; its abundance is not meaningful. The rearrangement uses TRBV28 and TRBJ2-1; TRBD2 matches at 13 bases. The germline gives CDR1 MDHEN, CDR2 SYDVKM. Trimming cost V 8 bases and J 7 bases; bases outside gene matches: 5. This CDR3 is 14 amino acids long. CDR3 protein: CASLTSGRGNEQFF. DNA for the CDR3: TGTGCCAGCCTCACTAGCGGGAGGGGAAATGAGCAGTTCTTC.

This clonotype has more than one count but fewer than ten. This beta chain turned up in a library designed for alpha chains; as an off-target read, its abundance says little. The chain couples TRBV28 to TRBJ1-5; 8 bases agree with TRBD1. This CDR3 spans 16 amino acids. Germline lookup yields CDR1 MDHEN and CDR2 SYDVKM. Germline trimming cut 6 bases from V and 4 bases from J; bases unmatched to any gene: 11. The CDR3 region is CASSLTGGFTNQPQHF. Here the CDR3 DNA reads TGTGCCAGCAGCCTCACAGGGGGGTTTACGAATCAGCCCCAGCATTTT.

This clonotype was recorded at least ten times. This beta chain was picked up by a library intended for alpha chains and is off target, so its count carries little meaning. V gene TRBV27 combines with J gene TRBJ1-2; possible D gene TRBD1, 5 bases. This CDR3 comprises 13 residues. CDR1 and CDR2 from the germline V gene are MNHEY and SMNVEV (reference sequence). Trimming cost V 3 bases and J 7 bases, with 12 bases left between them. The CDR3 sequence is CASSFDRRRGYTF. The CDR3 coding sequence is TGTGCCAGCAGTTTTGACAGAAGACGTGGCTACACCTTC.

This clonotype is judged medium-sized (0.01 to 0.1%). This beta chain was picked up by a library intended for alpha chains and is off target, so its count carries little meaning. The CDR3 DNA is TGTGCCAGCAGTGAGTCGACAGGGATCTATGGCTACACCTTC. The encoded protein is CASSESTGIYGYTF. The chain has TRBV25-1 and TRBJ1-2; TRBD1 agrees at 7 bases. With V trimmed by 3 bases and J by 4 bases, 5 bases remained unmatched. From germline, CDR1 is MGHDK and CDR2 SYGVNS. This CDR3 spans 14 amino acids.

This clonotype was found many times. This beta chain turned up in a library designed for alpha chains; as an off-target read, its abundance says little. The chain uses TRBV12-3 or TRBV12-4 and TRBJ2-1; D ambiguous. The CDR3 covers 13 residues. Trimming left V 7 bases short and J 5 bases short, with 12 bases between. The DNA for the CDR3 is TGTGCCAGCAACCTGGACGCTAACAATGAGCAGTTCTTC. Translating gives CASNLDANNEQFF.

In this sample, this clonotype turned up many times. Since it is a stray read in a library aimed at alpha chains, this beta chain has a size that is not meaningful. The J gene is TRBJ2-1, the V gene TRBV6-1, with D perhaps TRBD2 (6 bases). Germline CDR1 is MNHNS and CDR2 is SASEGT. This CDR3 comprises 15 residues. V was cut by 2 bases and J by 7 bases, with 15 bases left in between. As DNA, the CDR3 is TGTGCCAGCAGTGAAATTTGGGCGGGGCGGAATGAGCAGTTCTTC. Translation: CASSEIWAGRNEQFF.

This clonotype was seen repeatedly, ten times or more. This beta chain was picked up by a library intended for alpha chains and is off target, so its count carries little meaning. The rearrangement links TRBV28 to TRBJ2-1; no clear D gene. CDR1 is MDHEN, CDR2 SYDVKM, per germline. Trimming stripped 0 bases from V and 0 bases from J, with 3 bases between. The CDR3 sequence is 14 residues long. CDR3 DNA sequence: TGTGCCAGCAGTTTATGGGGCTCCTACAATGAGCAGTTCTTC. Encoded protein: CASSLWGSYNEQFF.

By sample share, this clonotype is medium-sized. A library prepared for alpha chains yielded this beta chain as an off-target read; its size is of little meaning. CDR3 nucleotides: TGTGCCAGCAGCTTAACCCCGGGGGCGCTTGCTGGGGCCAACGTCCTGACTTTC. Translating it yields CASSLTPGALAGANVLTF. This chain links TRBV11-2 with TRBJ2-6; D might be TRBD1 or TRBD2, each matching 6 bases. Trimming removed 2 bases from V and 2 bases from J, with 16 bases in between. Germline loops: CDR1 SGHAT, CDR2 FQNNGV. This CDR3 spans 18 amino acids.

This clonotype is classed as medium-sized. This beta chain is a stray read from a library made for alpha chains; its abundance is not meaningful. The CDR3 loop is CASSFRDPRTYEQYF. As DNA, the CDR3 is TGCGCCAGCAGCTTCCGGGATCCTCGGACGTACGAGCAGTACTTC. The chain is built from TRBV5-1 and TRBJ2-7; D is perhaps TRBD2 (5 bases). The V gene's germline CDR1 is SGHRS and CDR2 YFSETQ. The CDR3 sequence is 15 residues long. Trimming cost V 2 bases and J 4 bases, with 16 bases left between them.

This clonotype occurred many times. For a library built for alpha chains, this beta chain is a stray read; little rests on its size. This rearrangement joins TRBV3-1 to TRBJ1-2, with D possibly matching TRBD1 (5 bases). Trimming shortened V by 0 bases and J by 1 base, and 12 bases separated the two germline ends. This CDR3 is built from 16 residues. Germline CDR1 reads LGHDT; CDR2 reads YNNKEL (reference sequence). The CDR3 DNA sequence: TGTGCCAGCAGCCAAGATCGGGCAGGGTTTAACTATGGCTACACCTTC. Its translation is CASSQDRAGFNYGYTF. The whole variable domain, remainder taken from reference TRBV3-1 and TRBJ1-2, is DTAVSQTPKYLVTQMGNDKSIKCEQNLGHDTMYWYKQDSKKFLKIMFSYNNKELIINETVPNRFSPKSPDKAHLNLHINSLELGDSAVYFCASSQDRAGFNYGYTFGSGTRLTVV.

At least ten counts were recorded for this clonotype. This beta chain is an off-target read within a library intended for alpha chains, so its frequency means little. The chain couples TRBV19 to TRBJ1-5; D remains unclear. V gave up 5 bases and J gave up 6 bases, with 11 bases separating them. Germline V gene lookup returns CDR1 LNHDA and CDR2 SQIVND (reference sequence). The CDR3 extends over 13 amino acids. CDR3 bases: TGTGCCAGTAGTGACCGAGCGGGTCAGCCCCAGCATTTT. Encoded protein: CASSDRAGQPQHF.

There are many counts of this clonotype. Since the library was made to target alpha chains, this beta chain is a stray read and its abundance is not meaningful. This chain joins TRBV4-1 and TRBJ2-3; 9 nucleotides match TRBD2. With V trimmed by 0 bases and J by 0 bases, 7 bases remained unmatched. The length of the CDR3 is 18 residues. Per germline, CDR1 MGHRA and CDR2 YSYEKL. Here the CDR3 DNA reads TGCGCCAGCAGCCAAGATTTGGGGACTAGCAGAAGCACAGATACGCAGTATTTT. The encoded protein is CASSQDLGTSRSTDTQYF.

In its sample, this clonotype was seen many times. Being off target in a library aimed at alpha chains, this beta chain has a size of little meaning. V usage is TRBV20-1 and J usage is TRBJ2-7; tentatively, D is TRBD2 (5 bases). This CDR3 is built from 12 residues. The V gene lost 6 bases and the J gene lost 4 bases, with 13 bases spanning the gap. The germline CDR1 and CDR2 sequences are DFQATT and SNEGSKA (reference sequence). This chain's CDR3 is CSAVIGGYEQYF. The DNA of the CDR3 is TGCAGTGCGGTGATCGGCGGGTACGAGCAGTACTTC.

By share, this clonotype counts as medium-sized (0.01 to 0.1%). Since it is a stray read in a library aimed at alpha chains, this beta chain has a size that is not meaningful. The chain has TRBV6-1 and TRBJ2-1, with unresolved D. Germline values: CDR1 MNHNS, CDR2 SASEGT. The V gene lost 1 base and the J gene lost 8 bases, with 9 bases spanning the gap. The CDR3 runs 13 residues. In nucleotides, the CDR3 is TGTGCCAGCAGTGAAGTGTACCTGGATGAGCAGTTCTTC. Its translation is CASSEVYLDEQFF.

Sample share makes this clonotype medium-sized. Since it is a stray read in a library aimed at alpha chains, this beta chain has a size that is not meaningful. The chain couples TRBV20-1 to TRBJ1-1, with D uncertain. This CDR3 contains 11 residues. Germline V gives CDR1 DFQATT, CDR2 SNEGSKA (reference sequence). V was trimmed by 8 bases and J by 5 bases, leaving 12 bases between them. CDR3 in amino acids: CSLSRVTEAFF. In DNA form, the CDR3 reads TGCAGTCTTAGTCGGGTGACTGAAGCTTTCTTT.

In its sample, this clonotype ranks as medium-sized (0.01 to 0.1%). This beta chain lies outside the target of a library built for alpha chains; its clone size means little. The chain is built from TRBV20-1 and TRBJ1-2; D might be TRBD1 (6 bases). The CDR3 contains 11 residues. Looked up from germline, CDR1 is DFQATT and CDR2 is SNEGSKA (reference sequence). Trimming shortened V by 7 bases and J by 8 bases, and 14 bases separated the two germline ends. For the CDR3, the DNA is TGCAGTGTCGTTACAGGGTTCGGCTACACCTTC. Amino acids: CSVVTGFGYTF.

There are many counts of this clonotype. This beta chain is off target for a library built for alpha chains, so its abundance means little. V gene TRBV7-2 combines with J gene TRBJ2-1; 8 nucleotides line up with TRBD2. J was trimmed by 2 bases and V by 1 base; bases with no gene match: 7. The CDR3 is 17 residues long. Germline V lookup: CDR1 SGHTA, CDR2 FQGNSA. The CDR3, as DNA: TGTGCCAGCAGCTTAGTAGGGACTAGTGGCACCTACAATGAGCAGTTCTTC. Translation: CASSLVGTSGTYNEQFF.

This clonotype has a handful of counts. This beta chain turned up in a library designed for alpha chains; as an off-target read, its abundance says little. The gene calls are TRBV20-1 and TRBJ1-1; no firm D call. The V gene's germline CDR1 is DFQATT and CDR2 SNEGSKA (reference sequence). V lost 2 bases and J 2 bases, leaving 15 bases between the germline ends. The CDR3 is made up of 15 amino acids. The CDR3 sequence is CSARNQDFFNTEAFF. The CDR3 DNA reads TGCAGTGCTAGAAACCAGGACTTTTTTAACACTGAAGCTTTCTTT.

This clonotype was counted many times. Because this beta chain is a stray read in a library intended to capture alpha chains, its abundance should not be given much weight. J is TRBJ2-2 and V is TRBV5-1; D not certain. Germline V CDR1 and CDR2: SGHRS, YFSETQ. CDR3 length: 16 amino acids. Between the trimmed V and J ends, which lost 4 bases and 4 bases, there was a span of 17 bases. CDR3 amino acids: CASSRLTSSRTGELFF. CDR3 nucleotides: TGCGCCAGCAGCCGTTTGACGAGTTCGCGCACCGGGGAGCTGTTTTTT.

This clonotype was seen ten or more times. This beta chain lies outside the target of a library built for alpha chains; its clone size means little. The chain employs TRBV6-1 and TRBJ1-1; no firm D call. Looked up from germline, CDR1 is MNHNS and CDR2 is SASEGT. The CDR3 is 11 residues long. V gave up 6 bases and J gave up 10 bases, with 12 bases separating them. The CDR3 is CASSRTPGAFF. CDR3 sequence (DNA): TGTGCCAGCAGCAGAACTCCGGGAGCTTTCTTT.

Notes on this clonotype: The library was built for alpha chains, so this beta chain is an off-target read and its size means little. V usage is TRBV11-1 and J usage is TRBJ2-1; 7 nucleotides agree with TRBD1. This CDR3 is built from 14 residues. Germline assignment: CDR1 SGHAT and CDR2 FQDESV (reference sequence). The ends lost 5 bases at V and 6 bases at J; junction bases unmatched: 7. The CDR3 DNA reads TGTGCCAGCAGCCCGACAGGGACCCGCAATGAGCAGTTCTTC. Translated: CASSPTGTRNEQFF.

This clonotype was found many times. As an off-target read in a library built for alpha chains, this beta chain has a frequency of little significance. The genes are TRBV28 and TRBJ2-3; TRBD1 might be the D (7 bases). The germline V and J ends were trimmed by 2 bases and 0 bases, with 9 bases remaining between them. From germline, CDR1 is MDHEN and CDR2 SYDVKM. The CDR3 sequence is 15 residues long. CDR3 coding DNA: TGTGCCAGCAGTTTACCAGGGGGGAGCACAGATACGCAGTATTTT. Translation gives CASSLPGGSTDTQYF.

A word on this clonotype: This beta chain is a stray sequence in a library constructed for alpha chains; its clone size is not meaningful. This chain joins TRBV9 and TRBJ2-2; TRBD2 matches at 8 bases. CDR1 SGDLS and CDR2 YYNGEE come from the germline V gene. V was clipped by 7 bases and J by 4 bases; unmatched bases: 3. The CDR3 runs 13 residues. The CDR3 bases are TGTGCCAGCCGGGGGGGCCTCACCGGGGAGCTGTTTTTT. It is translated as CASRGGLTGELFF. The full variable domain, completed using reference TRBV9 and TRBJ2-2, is DSGVTQTPKHLITATGQRVTLRCSPRSGDLSVYWYQQSLDQGLQFLIQYYNGEERAKGNILERFSAQQFPDLHSELNLSSLELGDSALYFCASRGGLTGELFFGEGSRLTVL.

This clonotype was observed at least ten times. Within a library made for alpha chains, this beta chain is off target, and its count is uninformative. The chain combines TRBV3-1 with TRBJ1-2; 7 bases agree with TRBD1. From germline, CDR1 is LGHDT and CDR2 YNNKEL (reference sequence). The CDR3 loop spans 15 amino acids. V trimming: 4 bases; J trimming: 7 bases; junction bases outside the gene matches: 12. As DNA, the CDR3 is TGTGCCAGCAGCCTTGACAGGGTCCGAGGCGGTGGCTACACCTTC. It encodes CASSLDRVRGGGYTF. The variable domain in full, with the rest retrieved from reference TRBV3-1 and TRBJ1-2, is DTAVSQTPKYLVTQMGNDKSIKCEQNLGHDTMYWYKQDSKKFLKIMFSYNNKELIINETVPNRFSPKSPDKAHLNLHINSLELGDSAVYFCASSLDRVRGGGYTFGSGTRLTVV.

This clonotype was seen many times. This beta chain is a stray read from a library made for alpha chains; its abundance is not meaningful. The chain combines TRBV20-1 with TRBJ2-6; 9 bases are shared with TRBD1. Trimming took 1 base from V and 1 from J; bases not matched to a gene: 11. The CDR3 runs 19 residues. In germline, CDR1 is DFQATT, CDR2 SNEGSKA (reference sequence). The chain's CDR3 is CSARAPQGAKRSGANVLTF. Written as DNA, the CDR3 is TGCAGTGCTAGAGCCCCACAGGGGGCCAAAAGGTCTGGGGCCAACGTCCTGACTTTC.

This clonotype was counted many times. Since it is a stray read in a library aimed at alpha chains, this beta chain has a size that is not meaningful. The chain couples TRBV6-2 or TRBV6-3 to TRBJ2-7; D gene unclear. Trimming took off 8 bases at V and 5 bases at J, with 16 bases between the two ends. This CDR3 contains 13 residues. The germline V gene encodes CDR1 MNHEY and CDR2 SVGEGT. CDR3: CASSGSLLNEQYF. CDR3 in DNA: TGTGCCAGCTCTGGCTCCCTCTTGAACGAGCAGTACTTC.

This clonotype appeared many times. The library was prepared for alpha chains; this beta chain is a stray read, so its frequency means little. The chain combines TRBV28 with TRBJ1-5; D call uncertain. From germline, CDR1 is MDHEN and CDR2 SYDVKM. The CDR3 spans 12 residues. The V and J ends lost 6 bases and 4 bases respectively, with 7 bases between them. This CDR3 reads CASRTENQPQHF. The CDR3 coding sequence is TGTGCCAGCAGGACCGAAAATCAGCCCCAGCATTTT. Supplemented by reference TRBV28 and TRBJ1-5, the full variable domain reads DVKVTQSSRYLVKRTGEKVFLECVQDMDHENMFWYRQDPGLGLRLIYFSYDVKMKEKGDIPEGYSVSREKKERFSLILESASTNQTSMYLCASRTENQPQHFGDGTRLSIL.

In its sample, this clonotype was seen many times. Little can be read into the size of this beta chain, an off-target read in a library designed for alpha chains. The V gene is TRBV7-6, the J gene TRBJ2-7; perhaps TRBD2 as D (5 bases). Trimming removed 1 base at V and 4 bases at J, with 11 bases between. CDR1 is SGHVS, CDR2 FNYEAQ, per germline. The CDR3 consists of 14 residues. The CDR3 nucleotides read TGTGCCAGCAGCTTAGATGGGAGCCAATACGAGCAGTACTTC. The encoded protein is CASSLDGSQYEQYF.